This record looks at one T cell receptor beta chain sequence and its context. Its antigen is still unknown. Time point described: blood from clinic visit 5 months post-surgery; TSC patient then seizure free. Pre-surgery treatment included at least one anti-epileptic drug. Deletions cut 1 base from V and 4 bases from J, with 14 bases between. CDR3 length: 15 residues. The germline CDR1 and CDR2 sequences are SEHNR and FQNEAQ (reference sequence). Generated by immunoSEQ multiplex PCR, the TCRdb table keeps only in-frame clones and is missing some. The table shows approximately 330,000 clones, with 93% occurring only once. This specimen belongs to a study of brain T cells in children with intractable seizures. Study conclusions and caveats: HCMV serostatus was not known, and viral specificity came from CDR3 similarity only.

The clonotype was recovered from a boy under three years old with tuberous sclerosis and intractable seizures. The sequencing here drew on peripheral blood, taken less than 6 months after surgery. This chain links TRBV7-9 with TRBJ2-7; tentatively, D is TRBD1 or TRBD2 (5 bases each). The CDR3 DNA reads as TGTGCCAGCAGCTTAGGGGGGAGCCCCGGATACGAGCAGTACTTC. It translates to CASSLGGSPGYEQYF. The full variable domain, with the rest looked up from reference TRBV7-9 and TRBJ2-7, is DTGVSQNPRHKITKRGQNVTFRCDPISEHNRLYWYRQTLGQGPEFLTYFQNEAQLEKSRLLSDRFSAERPKGSFSTLEIQRTEQGDSAMYLCASSLGGSPGYEQYFGPGTRLTVT.